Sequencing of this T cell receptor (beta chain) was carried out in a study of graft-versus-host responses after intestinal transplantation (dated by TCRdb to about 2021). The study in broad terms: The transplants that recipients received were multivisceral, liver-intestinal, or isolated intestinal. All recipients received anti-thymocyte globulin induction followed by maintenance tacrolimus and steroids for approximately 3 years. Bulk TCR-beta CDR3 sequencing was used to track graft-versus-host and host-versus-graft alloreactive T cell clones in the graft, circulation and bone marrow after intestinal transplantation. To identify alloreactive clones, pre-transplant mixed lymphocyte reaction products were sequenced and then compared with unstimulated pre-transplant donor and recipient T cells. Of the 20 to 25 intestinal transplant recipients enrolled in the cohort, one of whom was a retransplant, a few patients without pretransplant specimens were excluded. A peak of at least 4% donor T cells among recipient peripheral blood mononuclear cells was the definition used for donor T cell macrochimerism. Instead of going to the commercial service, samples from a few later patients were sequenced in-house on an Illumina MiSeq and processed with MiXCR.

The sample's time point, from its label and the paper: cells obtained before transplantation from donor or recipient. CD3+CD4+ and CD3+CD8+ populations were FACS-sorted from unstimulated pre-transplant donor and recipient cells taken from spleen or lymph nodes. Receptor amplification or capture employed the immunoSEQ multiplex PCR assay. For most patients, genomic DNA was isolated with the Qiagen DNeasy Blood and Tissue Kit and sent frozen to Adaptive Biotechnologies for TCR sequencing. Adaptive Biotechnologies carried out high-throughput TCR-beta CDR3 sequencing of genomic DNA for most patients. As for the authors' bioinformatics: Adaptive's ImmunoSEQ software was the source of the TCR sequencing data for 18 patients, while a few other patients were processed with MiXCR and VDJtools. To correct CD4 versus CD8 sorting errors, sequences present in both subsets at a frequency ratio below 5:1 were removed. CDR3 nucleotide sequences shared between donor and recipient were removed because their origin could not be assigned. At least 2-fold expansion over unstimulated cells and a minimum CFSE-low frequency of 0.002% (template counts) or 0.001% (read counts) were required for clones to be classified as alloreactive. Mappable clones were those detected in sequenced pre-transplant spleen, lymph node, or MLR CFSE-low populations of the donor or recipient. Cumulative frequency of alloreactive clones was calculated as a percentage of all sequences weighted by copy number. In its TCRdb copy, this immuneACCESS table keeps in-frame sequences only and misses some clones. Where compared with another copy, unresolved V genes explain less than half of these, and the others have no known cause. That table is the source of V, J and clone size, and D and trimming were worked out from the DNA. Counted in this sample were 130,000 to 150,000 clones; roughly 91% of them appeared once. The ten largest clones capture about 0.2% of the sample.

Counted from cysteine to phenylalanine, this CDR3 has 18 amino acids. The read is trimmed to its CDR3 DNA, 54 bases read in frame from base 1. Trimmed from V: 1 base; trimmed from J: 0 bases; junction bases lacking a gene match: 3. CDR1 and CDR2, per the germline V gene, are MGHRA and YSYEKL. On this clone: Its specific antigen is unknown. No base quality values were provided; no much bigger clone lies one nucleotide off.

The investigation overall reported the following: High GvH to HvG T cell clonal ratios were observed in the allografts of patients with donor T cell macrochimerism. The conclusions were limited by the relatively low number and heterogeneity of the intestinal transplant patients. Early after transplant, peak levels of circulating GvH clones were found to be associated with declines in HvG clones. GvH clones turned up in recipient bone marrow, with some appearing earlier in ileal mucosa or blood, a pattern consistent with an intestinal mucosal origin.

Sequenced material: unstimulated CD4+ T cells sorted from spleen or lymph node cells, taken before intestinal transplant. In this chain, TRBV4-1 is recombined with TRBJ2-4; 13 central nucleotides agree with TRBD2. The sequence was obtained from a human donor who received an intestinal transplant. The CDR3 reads CASSQVTSGRGAKNIQYF. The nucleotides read TGCGCCAGCAGCCAAGTTACTAGCGGGAGGGGAGCCAAAAACATTCAGTACTTC.